The present T cell receptor beta chain was sequenced within a study of blood T cell repertoires in COVID-19. About the research overall: The United States, Italy and Spain were the sources of the acute and convalescent COVID-19 samples. The analysed material was cDNA or gDNA that came from T cells, B-cell-depleted T cells, or PBMCs.

In the original workflow: Quantification of nucleated cells was approximated via reference gene primer amplification. Profiling relied on immunoSEQ multiplex PCR, and the TCRdb table lists in-frame clones only, not all of them. V and J calls and clone size are copied from that table; D and trimming were computed from the DNA. The profile shows 85,000 to 95,000 clones, more than 70% of them singletons. CDR1 SGHTA and CDR2 FQGNSA come from the germline V gene. The CDR3 is 15 residues long. With V trimmed by 4 bases and J by 10 bases, 10 bases remained unmatched. The sequence came from a human donor with acute or convalescent COVID-19. The donor label of this sample is uncertain. The rearrangement joins TRBV7-2 to TRBJ2-1, with TRBD2 identical over 10 bases. The sample consisted of peripheral blood. CDR3 loop: CASSSRTSGLGEQFF. The CDR3 DNA follows: TGTGCCAGCAGCTCAAGGACTAGCGGCCTAGGAGAGCAGTTCTTC. Full variable domain (rest looked up from reference TRBV7-2 and TRBJ2-1): GAGVSQSPSNKVTEKGKDVELRCDPISGHTALYWYRQSLGQGLEFLIYFQGNSAPDKSGLPSDRFSAERTGGSVSTLTIQRTQQEDSAVYLCASSSRTSGLGEQFFGPGTRLTVL.